This T cell receptor (beta chain) stems from a study of blood T cells in healthy people across ages. The use of a sample-barcoded 5' primer and a J-beta primer mix characterized a second PCR of about 7 to 12 cycles. TCRdb ran MiXCR on the 5' RACE reads and lists one entry per CDR3 protein. The table includes around 1,100,000 distinct CDR3 sequences, around two fifths detected once. The CDR3 is made up of 15 amino acids. Trimming removed 4 bases from V and 2 bases from J; junction bases left unmatched: 6. Germline-derived CDR1 and CDR2 are SGHTA and FQGNSA. The V and J genes are TRBV7-2 and TRBJ2-5; 8 nucleotides match TRBD1. Source material: blood. The sequence was collected from a man between 18 and 29 years old in good health. Here the CDR3 DNA reads TGTGCCAGCAGCTCCGACAGGGGTCTACAAGAGACCCAGTACTTC. Encoded protein: CASSSDRGLQETQYF.